Listed here is a single TCR beta chain. Its antigen is currently not known. No base qualities exist here, and no much larger clone lies one base off it. Library prep was done by the immunoSEQ multiplex PCR assay. TCRdb holds this immuneACCESS table with in-frame rearrangements only. Some clones are missing; in checked studies, unresolved V genes explain under half, and the rest has no known cause. Recorded for this sample are 170,000 or so clones; 90% to 95% of them occurred a single time. The ten largest clones capture more than 1.2% of the sample. This entry is derived from a study of control samples from healthy donors and cancer patients (TCRdb year 2020). Trimmed from V: 4 bases; trimmed from J: 6 bases; junction bases lacking a gene match: 4. The CDR3, from cysteine to phenylalanine, totals 15 residues. The CDR3 DNA has 45 bases and is translated from base 1. CDR1 SGHTA and CDR2 FQGTGA are derived from the germline V gene.

The chain joins TRBV7-3 to TRBJ2-1, with 12 bases in between that match TRBD2. Sequencing was performed on blood. This receptor was taken from a man aged 18 to 35 in good health. The bases read TGTGCCAGCAGCTCTAGCGGGGGGGCCCTCAATGAGCAGTTCTTC. Its coded protein is CASSSSGGALNEQFF.